The 16 T cell receptor beta chains below all came from one sample that was sequenced in a study of brain T cells in children with intractable seizures. Here immunoSEQ multiplex PCR was the method, and the copy in TCRdb shows in-frame clones only, minus some. The data contain around 100,000 clones, under 95% of them seen just once; the ten biggest clones take up around 4%. The starting material was peripheral blood, obtained at surgery. The receptors stem from a boy under three years old with hemimegalencephaly and intractable seizures.

V usage is TRBV7-8 and J usage is TRBJ1-1; D unresolved. Germline V gives CDR1 SGHVS, CDR2 FQNEAQ. This CDR3 is built from 15 residues. V was pared by 4 bases and J by 0 bases, with 12 bases between. CDR3 amino acids: CASSSLPGLNTEAFF. Here the CDR3 DNA reads TGTGCCAGCAGCTCCCTACCTGGATTGAACACTGAAGCTTTCTTT.

V is TRBV19 and J is TRBJ1-1, with a weak D call TRBD1 (5 bases). V lost 3 bases and J lost 5, with 22 bases in between. The germline V gene has CDR1 LNHDA and CDR2 SQIVND (reference sequence). This CDR3 contains 17 residues. Written as DNA, the CDR3 is TGTGCCAGTAGTATCCGGCCCGGGGCACCCAAGGGAACTGAAGCTTTCTTT. Protein: CASSIRPGAPKGTEAFF.

The DNA for the CDR3 is TGTGCCAGCGGGGGACAGGCGGGGACTGAAGCTTTCTTT. The encoded protein is CASGGQAGTEAFF. The gene calls are TRBV2 and TRBJ1-1; TRBD1 agrees at 8 bases. Looked up from germline, CDR1 is SNHLY and CDR2 is FYNNEI. There are 13 residues in the CDR3. The V and J ends lost 8 bases and 5 bases, in that order; junction bases with no gene match: 7.

V and J are TRBV11-1 and TRBJ2-7; D possibly matches TRBD1 or TRBD2 (6 bases each). The CDR3 extends over 14 amino acids. V lost 5 bases and J lost 3, with 14 bases in between. CDR1 SGHAT and CDR2 FQDESV come from the germline V gene (reference sequence). DNA of the CDR3: TGTGCCAGCAGCCCAAGGAGGGGGGTCTACGAGCAGTACTTC. Residues: CASSPRRGVYEQYF.

This sequence joins TRBV28 and TRBJ2-7; D call uncertain. The germline V gene encodes CDR1 MDHEN and CDR2 SYDVKM. Trimming stripped 8 bases from V and 2 bases from J, with 4 bases between. The CDR3 extends over 10 amino acids. CDR3 in DNA: TGTGCCAGCGGCGCCTACGAGCAGTACTTC. The encoded protein is CASGAYEQYF.

The sample holds one count of this clone. V and J are TRBV5-1 and TRBJ2-7; D not certain. Germline V lookup: CDR1 SGHRS, CDR2 YFSETQ. V lost 1 base and J lost 4, with 12 bases in between. The CDR3 is made up of 14 amino acids. The CDR3 here is CASSLSKVWYEQYF. DNA for the CDR3: TGCGCCAGCAGCTTGTCAAAGGTGTGGTACGAGCAGTACTTC. The full variable domain, with the rest looked up from reference TRBV5-1 and TRBJ2-7, is KAGVTQTPRYLIKTRGQQVTLSCSPISGHRSVSWYQQTPGQGLQFLFEYFSETQRNKGNFPGRFSGRQFSNSRSEMNVSTLELGDSALYLCASSLSKVWYEQYFGPGTRLTVT.

The J gene is TRBJ1-2, the V gene TRBV18; D is ambiguous. CDR3 length: 14 residues. V dropped 1 base and J dropped 8 bases, with 14 bases sitting between them. Germline V gene data show CDR1 as KGHSH and CDR2 as LQKENI. The CDR3 DNA follows: TGTGCCAGCTCACCACGACGCGAGCTTGGAGGCTACACCTTC. Residues: CASSPRRELGGYTF.

The V and J genes are TRBV4-2 and TRBJ2-1, with D tentatively TRBD2 (7 bases). V lost 4 bases to trimming and J lost 6 bases, with 13 bases between them. The germline V gene encodes CDR1 LGHNA and CDR2 YNFKEQ. This CDR3 region has 14 residues. Here the CDR3 reads CASSPSGGPNEQFF. The CDR3 DNA is TGTGCCAGCAGCCCATCGGGGGGCCCCAATGAGCAGTTCTTC.

This chain connects TRBV19 to TRBJ1-1, with D uncertain. The length of the CDR3 is 12 residues. CDR1 LNHDA and CDR2 SQIVND come from the germline V gene (reference sequence). V was pared by 1 base and J by 10 bases, with 10 bases between. In DNA, the CDR3 is TGTGCCAGTAGTATAGGCCTGCTTGGAGCTTTCTTT. Translated: CASSIGLLGAFF.

This clone is a singleton in its sample. This specimen includes other DNA sequences encoding the same CDR3. The CDR3 here is CASSFGDTQYF. The CDR3 nucleotides are TGTGCCAGCAGTTTCGGGGATACGCAGTATTTT. This chain connects TRBV12-3 or TRBV12-4 to TRBJ2-3; D remains unclear. CDR3 length: 11 amino acids. Trimming shortened V by 3 bases and J by 6 bases, and 4 bases separated the two germline ends.

The V and J genes are TRBV30 and TRBJ2-7; D gene ambiguous. Germline V gene lookup returns CDR1 GTSNPN and CDR2 SVGIG (reference sequence). V was cut by 5 bases and J by 4 bases, with 9 bases left in between. The CDR3 has 11 residues. In nucleotides, the CDR3 is TGTGCCTGGGTCGTGGGGTACGAGCAGTACTTC. The encoded protein is CAWVVGYEQYF.

This sequence joins TRBV28 and TRBJ2-3, with D possibly called TRBD1 or TRBD2 (6 bases each). Germline-derived CDR1 and CDR2 are MDHEN and SYDVKM. V shed 4 bases and J shed 6 bases, with 17 bases lying between them. The CDR3 has 15 residues. The CDR3 region has the DNA TGTGCCAGCAGTTCCCCAGGGGAGGTGGTGGATACGCAGTATTTT. Protein: CASSSPGEVVDTQYF.

The rearrangement uses TRBV10-1 and TRBJ2-1, with 14 positions matching TRBD2. This CDR3 is built from 14 residues. Per germline, CDR1 WNHNN and CDR2 SYGVQD (reference sequence). The trim removed 4 bases at V and 10 bases at J, leaving 3 bases unmatched. The CDR3 DNA sequence: TGCGCCAGCAGTGGGGGACTAGCGGGAGCCGAGCAGTTCTTC. It is translated as CASSGGLAGAEQFF.

V and J are TRBV4-3 and TRBJ2-7; possibly TRBD2 for D (5 bases). This CDR3 is 15 amino acids long. Germline CDR1 reads LGHNA; CDR2 reads YSLEER. V lost 0 bases, J lost 0 bases, and 9 bases lay in between. The CDR3 loop is CASSQDVGASYEQYF. Here the CDR3 DNA reads TGCGCCAGCAGCCAAGACGTGGGAGCCTCCTACGAGCAGTACTTC.

The chain combines TRBV5-6 with TRBJ2-1; TRBD2 aligns across 11 bases. CDR1 and CDR2 from the germline V gene are SGHDT and YYEEEE. This CDR3 spans 15 amino acids. V gave up 4 bases and J gave up 4 bases; unmatched junction bases: 4. For the CDR3, the DNA is TGTGCCAGCAGCCAGGGACTAGCGGAGTACAATGAGCAGTTCTTC. It encodes CASSQGLAEYNEQFF.

The chain links TRBV5-5 to TRBJ2-5, with a possible D match to TRBD1 (6 bases). Trimming left V 4 bases short and J 1 base short, with 17 bases between. The CDR3 totals 16 residues. In germline, CDR1 is SGHKS, CDR2 YYEKEE (reference sequence). Here the CDR3 reads CASSPNLQGSQETQYF. Here the CDR3 DNA reads TGTGCCAGCAGCCCCAACCTCCAGGGGTCCCAAGAGACCCAGTACTTC.